Listed below are T cell receptor beta chains from one sample, sequenced in a study of post-analysis software for immune sequencing data. TCRdb re-called the PCR reads through MiXCR, storing one row per CDR3 protein. The sample includes about 540,000 distinct CDR3 sequences, roughly 34% of them seen just once. The source material was blood. Source of these receptors: a girl aged 2-17 years with multiple sclerosis. The CDR3 runs from the conserved cysteine through the conserved F or W.

j_gene: TRBJ2-4
v_gene: TRBV29-1
CDR3aa: CSVAAVAKNIQYF

j_gene: TRBJ2-5
v_gene: TRBV20-1
CDR3aa: CSASQRIGTQYF

j_gene: TRBJ2-3
v_gene: TRBV7-2
CDR3aa: CASSFLRTDTQYF

j_gene: TRBJ2-5
v_gene: TRBV5-1
CDR3aa: CASSLGGLAGGKTQYF

j_gene: TRBJ2-7
v_gene: TRBV5-1
CDR3aa: CASSTRDDSYEQYF

j_gene: TRBJ2-3
v_gene: TRBV12-3/TRBV12-4
CDR3aa: CASSFDGSTDTEYF

j_gene: TRBJ2-1
v_gene: TRBV15
CDR3aa: CATSRVREVYNEQFF

j_gene: TRBJ2-1
v_gene: TRBV11-2
CDR3aa: CASSHLARGVNEQFF

j_gene: TRBJ2-7
v_gene: TRBV6-2/TRBV6-3
CDR3aa: CASSYAGGKASSYEQYF

j_gene: TRBJ2-6
v_gene: TRBV2
CDR3aa: CASSSGLGPSGGTSGANVLTF

j_gene: TRBJ1-4
v_gene: TRBV15
CDR3aa: CATSRDQGEKLFF

j_gene: TRBJ2-5
v_gene: TRBV9
CDR3aa: CASSPTGAFETQYF

j_gene: TRBJ1-5
v_gene: TRBV6-5
CDR3aa: CASSPRQGAGQPQHF

j_gene: TRBJ1-6
v_gene: TRBV5-5
CDR3aa: CASSSAGGANNSPLHF

j_gene: TRBJ1-1
v_gene: TRBV4-1
CDR3aa: CAGSQEDRAGTEAFF

j_gene: TRBJ1-4
v_gene: TRBV7-9
CDR3aa: CASSSQSWGGTNEKLFF

j_gene: TRBJ2-1
v_gene: TRBV27
CDR3aa: CASSLWQRSEQFF

j_gene: TRBJ1-6
v_gene: TRBV6-5
CDR3aa: CASRDRGSSPLHF

j_gene: TRBJ2-2
v_gene: TRBV5-1
CDR3aa: CASSSKQASGGFSNTGELFF

j_gene: TRBJ1-6
v_gene: TRBV27
CDR3aa: CASGWRDHNSPLHF

j_gene: TRBJ2-2
v_gene: TRBV20-1
CDR3aa: CSAIALAGGPTGELFF

j_gene: TRBJ2-1
v_gene: TRBV5-1
CDR3aa: CASSPYLWGGMNEQFF

j_gene: TRBJ1-6
v_gene: TRBV20-1
CDR3aa: CSARRTGGDNSPLHF

j_gene: TRBJ1-6
v_gene: TRBV7-2
CDR3aa: CASSPRQELSYNSPLHF